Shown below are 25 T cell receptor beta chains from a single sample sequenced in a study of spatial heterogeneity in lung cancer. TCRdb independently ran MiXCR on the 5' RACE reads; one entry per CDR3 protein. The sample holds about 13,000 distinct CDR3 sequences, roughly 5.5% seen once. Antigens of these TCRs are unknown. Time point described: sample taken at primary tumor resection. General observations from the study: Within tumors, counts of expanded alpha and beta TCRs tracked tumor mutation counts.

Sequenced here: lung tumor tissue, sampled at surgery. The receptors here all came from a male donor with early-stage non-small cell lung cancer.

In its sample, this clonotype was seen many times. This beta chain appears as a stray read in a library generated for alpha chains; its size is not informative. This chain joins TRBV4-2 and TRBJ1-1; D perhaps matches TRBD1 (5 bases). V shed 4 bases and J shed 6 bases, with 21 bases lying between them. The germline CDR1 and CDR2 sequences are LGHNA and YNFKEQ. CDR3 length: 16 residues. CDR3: CASSPLPQGGRAEAFF. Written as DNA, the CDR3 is TGTGCCAGCAGCCCACTCCCCCAGGGAGGGCGGGCTGAAGCTTTCTTT.

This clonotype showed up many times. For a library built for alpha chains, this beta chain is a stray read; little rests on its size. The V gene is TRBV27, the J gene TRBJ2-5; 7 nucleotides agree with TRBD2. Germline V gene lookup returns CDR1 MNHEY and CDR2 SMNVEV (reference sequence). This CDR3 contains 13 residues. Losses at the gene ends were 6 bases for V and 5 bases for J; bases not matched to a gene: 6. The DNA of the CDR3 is TGTGCCAGCAGCCCCCGGGGAGGGGAGACCCAGTACTTC. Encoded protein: CASSPRGGETQYF.

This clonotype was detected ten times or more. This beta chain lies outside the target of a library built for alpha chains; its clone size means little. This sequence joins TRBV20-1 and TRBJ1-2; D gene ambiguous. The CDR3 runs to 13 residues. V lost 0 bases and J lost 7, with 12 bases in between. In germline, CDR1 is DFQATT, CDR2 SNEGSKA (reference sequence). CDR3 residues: CSARDPALAGYTF. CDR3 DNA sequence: TGCAGTGCTAGAGATCCAGCCCTCGCTGGCTACACCTTC.

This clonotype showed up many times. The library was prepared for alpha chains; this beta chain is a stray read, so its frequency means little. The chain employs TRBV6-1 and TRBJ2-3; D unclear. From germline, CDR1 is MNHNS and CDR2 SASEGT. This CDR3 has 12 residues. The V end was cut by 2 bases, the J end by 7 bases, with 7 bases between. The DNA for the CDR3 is TGTGCCAGCAGTGAACAAGTAAATACGCAGTATTTT. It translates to CASSEQVNTQYF.

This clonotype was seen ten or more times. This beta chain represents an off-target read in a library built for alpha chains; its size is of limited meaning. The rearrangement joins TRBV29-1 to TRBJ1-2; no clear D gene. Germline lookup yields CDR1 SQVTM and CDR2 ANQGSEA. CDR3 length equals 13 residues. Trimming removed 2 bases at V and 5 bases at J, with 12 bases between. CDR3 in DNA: TGCAGCGTTGAATCCAGCGCCAGGTATGGCTACACCTTC. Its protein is CSVESSARYGYTF.

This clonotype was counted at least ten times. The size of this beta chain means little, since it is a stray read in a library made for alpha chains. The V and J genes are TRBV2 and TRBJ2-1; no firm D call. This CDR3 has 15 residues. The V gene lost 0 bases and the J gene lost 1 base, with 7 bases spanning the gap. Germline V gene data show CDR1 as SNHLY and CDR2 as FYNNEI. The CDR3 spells CASSEAIGSYNEQFF. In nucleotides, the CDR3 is TGTGCCAGCAGTGAAGCGATAGGTTCCTACAATGAGCAGTTCTTC.

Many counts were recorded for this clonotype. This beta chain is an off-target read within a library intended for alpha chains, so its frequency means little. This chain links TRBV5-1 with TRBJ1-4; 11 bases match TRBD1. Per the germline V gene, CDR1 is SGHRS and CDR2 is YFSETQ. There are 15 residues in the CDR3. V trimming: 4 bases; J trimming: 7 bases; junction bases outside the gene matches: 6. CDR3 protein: CASSGGQGATEKLFF. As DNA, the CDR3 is TGCGCCAGCAGCGGTGGACAGGGGGCTACTGAAAAACTGTTTTTT.

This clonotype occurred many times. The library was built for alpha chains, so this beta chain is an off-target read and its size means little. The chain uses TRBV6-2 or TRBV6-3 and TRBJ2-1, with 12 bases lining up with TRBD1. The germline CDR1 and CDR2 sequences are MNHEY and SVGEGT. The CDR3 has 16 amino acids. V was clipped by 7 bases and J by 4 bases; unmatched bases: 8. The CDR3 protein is CASTPGTGGPYNEQFF. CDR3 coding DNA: TGTGCCAGCACCCCCGGGACAGGGGGCCCTTACAATGAGCAGTTCTTC.

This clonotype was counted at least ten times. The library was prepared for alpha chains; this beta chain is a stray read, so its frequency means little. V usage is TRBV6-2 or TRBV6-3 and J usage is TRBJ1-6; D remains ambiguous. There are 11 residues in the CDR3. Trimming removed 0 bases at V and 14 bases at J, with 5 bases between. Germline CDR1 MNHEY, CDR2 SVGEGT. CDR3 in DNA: TGTGCCAGCAGTTACTCTAGAACCCTCCACTTT. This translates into CASSYSRTLHF.

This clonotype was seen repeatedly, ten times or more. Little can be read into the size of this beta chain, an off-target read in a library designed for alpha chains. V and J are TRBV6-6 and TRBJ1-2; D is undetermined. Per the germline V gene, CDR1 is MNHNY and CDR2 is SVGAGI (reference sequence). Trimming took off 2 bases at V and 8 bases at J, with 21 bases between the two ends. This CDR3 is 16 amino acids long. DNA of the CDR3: TGTGCCAGCAGTTACGCAAATTGGGGAGAAGTAGGCGGCTACACCTTC. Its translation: CASSYANWGEVGGYTF.

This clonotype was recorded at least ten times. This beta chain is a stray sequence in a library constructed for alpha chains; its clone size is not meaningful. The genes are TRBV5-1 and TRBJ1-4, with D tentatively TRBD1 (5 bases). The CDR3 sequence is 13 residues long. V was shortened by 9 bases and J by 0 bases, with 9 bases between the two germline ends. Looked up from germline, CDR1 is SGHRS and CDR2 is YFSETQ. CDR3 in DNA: TGCGCCACCAGGGTTGCAACTAATGAAAAACTGTTTTTT. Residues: CATRVATNEKLFF. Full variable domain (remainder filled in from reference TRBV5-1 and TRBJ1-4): KAGVTQTPRYLIKTRGQQVTLSCSPISGHRSVSWYQQTPGQGLQFLFEYFSETQRNKGNFPGRFSGRQFSNSRSEMNVSTLELGDSALYLCATRVATNEKLFFGSGTQLSVL.

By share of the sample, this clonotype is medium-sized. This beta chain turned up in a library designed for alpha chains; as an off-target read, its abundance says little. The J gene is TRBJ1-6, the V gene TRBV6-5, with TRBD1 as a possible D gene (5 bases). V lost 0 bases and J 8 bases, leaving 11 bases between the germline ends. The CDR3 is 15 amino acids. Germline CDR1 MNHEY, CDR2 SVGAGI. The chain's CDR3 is CASSYSGGVHSPLHF. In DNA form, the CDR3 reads TGTGCCAGCAGTTACTCGGGGGGAGTGCATTCACCCCTCCACTTT.

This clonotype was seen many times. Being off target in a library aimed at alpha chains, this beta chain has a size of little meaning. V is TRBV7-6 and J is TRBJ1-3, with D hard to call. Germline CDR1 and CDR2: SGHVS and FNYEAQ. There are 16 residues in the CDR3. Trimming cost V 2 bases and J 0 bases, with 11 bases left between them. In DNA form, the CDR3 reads TGTGCCAGCAGCTTATTTCAGGACTACTCTGGAAACACCATATATTTT. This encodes CASSLFQDYSGNTIYF.

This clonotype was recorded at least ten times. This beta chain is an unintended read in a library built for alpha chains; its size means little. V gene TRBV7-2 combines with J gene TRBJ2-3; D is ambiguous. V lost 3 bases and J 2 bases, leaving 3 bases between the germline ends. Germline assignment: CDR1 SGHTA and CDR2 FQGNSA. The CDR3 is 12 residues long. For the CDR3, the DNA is TGTGCCAGCAGCTTCCTCACAGATACGCAGTATTTT. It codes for CASSFLTDTQYF.

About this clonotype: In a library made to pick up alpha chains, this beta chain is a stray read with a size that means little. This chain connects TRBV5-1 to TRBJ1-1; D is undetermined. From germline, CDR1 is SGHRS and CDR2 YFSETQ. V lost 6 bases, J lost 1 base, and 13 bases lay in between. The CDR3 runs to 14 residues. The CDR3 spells CASTPIGRNTEAFF. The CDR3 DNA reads TGCGCCAGCACCCCCATAGGGCGGAACACTGAAGCTTTCTTT.

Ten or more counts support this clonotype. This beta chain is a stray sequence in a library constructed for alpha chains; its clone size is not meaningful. CDR3 sequence reads: CASSAGHNEQFF. Here the CDR3 DNA reads TGCGCCAGCAGCGCGGGACACAATGAGCAGTTCTTC. J is TRBJ2-1 and V is TRBV5-1; tentative D call: TRBD2 (6 bases). V lost 4 bases and J 5 bases, leaving 7 bases between the germline ends. CDR3 length: 12 amino acids. The germline V gene has CDR1 SGHRS and CDR2 YFSETQ. The full variable domain, in which reference TRBV5-1 and TRBJ2-1 provide the parts outside the CDR3, is KAGVTQTPRYLIKTRGQQVTLSCSPISGHRSVSWYQQTPGQGLQFLFEYFSETQRNKGNFPGRFSGRQFSNSRSEMNVSTLELGDSALYLCASSAGHNEQFFGPGTRLTVL.

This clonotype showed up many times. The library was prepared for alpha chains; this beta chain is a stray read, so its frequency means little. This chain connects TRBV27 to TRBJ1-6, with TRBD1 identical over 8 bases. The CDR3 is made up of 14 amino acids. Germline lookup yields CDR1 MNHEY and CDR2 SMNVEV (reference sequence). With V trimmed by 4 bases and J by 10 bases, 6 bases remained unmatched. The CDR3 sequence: CASSWGQEFSPLHF. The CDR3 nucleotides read TGTGCCAGCAGTTGGGGACAGGAGTTCTCACCCCTCCACTTT.

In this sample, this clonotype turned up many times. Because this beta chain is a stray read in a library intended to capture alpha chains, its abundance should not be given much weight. CDR3 nucleotides: TGTGCCAGCAGCTTCGGGGGGATAGGGTACGAGCAGTACTTC. This gives the protein CASSFGGIGYEQYF. The V call is TRBV7-9, the J call TRBJ2-7, with 7 bases aligning to TRBD2. J lost 4 bases, V lost 3 bases, and 6 bases had no gene match. This CDR3 has 14 residues. CDR1 and CDR2 from the germline V gene are SEHNR and FQNEAQ (reference sequence).

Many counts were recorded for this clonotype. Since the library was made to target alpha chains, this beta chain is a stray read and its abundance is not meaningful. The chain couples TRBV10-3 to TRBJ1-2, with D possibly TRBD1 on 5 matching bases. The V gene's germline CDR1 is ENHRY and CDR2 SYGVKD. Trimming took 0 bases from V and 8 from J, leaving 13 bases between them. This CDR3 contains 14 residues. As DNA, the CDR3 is TGTGCCATCAGTGAGTCGGGCAGGGAAGAGGGCTACACCTTC. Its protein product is CAISESGREEGYTF.

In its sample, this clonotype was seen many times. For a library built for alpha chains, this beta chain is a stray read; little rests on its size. In DNA, the CDR3 is TGTGCCAGCAGTCTTGGACAAGGGCGGTACGAGCAGTACTTC. As protein: CASSLGQGRYEQYF. V usage is TRBV6-5 and J usage is TRBJ2-7; tentatively, D is TRBD1 (5 bases). This CDR3 has 14 amino acids. V was cut by 5 bases and J by 4 bases, with 15 bases left in between. Germline CDR1 reads MNHEY; CDR2 reads SVGAGI.

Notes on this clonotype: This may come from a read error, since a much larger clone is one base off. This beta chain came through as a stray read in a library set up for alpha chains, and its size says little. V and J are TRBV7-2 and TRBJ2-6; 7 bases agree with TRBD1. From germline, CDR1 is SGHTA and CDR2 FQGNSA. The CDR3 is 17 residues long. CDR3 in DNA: TGTGTCAGCAGCTTAGGTACAGGGGCCTCTGGGGCCAACGTCCTGACTTTC. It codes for CVSSLGTGASGANVLTF.

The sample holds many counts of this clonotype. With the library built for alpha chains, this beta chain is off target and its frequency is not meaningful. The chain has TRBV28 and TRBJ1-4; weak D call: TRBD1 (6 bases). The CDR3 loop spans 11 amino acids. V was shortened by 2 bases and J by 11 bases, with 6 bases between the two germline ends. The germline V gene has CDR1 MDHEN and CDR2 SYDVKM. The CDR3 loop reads CASSLDRKLFF. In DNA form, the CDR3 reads TGTGCCAGCAGTTTAGACAGGAAACTGTTTTTT.

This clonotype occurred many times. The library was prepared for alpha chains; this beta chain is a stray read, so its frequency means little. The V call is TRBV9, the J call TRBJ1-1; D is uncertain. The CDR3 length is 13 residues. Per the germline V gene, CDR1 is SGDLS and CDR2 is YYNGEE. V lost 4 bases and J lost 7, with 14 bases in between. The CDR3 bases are TGTGCCAGCAGCTCCCGAGGAGGGCGTGAAGCTTTCTTT. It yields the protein CASSSRGGREAFF. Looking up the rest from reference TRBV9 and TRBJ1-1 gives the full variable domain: DSGVTQTPKHLITATGQRVTLRCSPRSGDLSVYWYQQSLDQGLQFLIQYYNGEERAKGNILERFSAQQFPDLHSELNLSSLELGDSALYFCASSSRGGREAFFGQGTRLTVV.

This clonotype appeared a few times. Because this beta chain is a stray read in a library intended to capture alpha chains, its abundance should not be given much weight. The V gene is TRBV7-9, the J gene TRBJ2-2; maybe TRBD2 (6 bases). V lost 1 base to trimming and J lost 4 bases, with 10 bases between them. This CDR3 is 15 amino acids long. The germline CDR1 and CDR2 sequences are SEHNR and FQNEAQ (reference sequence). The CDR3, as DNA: TGTGCCAGCAGCTTAGTCAGCGGGTTCACCGGGGAGCTGTTTTTT. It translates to CASSLVSGFTGELFF.

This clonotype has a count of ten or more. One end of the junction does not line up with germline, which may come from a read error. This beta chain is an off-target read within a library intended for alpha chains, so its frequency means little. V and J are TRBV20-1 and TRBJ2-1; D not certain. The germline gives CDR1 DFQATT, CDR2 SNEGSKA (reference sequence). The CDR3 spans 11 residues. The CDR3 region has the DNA TGCAGTGCCAGAGGTTTGACCCGGCAGTTCTTC. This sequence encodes CSARGLTRQFF.